This TCR beta chain was documented in a study of blood T cell repertoires in COVID-19 (dated by TCRdb to the early 2020s). For the wider study: Samples from collaborators originated in the United States, Italy and Spain and spanned both the acute and convalescent phases of COVID-19. The prospective study material was composed of cDNA or gDNA derived from T cells, B-cell-depleted T cells, or PBMCs. Subjects who had been exposed to COVID-19, were actively infected with it, or had recovered from it provided the deeply sampled blood TCRbeta repertoires that made up the dataset. The repertoires were released in a freely available public database meant as a resource for research on the immune response to SARS-CoV-2. The samples were drawn from two sources: the first 160 participants of the ongoing ImmuneRACE study, and fewer than 1,500 subjects contributed by 6 global collaborators. A de-identified subject ID, COVID-19 status, age in years and sex were almost always included in the sample metadata. Where available, HLA class I and class II types were taken from metadata supplied by the sample provider and were not determined by assay-based typing.

TCRbeta CDR3 regions were amplified from genomic DNA using the immunoSEQ Assay, a bias-controlled multiplex PCR. From the authors' description of their analysis: The number of nucleated cells in each sample was estimated from the amplification of reference gene primers within the assay. To quantify the absolute abundance of each unique TCRbeta CDR3 rearrangement, sequence reads were collapsed and filtered. For each sample, productive Simpson clonality was calculated as the square root of Simpson's diversity index over productive rearrangements. The table comes from immuneACCESS by way of TCRdb, which keeps in-frame sequences with V and J called. Part of the clones is missing from these tables; in studies checked, under half for an unresolved V gene and the rest for unknown reasons. V and J calls plus clone size are reproduced from that table; the DNA served to infer D and trimming. The sample table contains 100,000 to 150,000 clones; only one count was recorded for roughly 90% of them. The biggest ten clones account for 3% to 4% of the sample.

The collaborating institutions used their own protocols to collect whole blood in K2EDTA tubes. Collaborator samples were shipped for TCRbeta analysis as frozen whole blood, isolated PBMCs, or DNA extracted from either sample type. The V and J ends are trimmed by 4 bases and 2 bases, leaving 11 bases between them. CDR1 is given as MNHEY and CDR2 as SMNVEV, both from the germline V gene (reference sequence). From the cysteine through the phenylalanine, the CDR3 covers 14 amino acids. Only the CDR3 DNA is retained, 42 bases long and in frame from the first base. On the study overall, not on this receptor specifically: How much clinical and demographic metadata was included differed by source and by participant, and the metadata was provided uncurated.

A word on this clone: Its antigen has not been determined. Base qualities are not at hand, and no much larger clone is one base apart.

The origin of this receptor is a man between 45 and 60 years old with active COVID-19. The source material was peripheral blood. Recombination joined TRBV27 with TRBJ1-2; too little of a D gene remains to name it. Here the CDR3 is given as CASSSISANYGYTF. The DNA sequence is given as TGTGCCAGCAGTTCGATTAGTGCCAACTATGGCTACACCTTC.